This TCR beta chain was captured by sequencing in a study of blood T cell repertoires in COVID-19. Study background: T cells, B-cell-depleted T cells, or PBMCs supplied cDNA or gDNA.

CDR3 size: 17 residues. The J segment lost 2 bases and the V segment lost 6 bases, leaving 13 bases of the junction unmatched. CDR1 and CDR2 from the germline V gene are MDHEN and SYDVKM. As processed by the authors: Reference gene primer amplification yielded estimated nucleated cell counts. TCRdb's copy holds only in-frame clones and misses some; the assay was immunoSEQ multiplex PCR. Clone size and the V and J calls come from that table; the DNA yielded D and trimming. The data contain about 220,000 clones, 84% of them singletons. Material for sequencing was peripheral blood. The TCR was taken from a man aged 50 to 59 with active or convalescent COVID-19. This chain joins TRBV28 and TRBJ2-7, with 10 positions matching TRBD1. CDR3: CASSTQWGTGAAYEQYF. DNA of the CDR3: TGTGCCAGCAGCACTCAGTGGGGGACAGGGGCTGCCTACGAGCAGTACTTC.